The clone carrying this TCR beta chain was observed a single time. Antigen unknown. TCR beta sequencing was performed on blood CD8+ and CD4+ T cells. These data come from a study of CD8 T cells in Susac syndrome. Study results and limitations: It was acknowledged in the study that its TCR sequencing and HLA analysis involved a relatively small number of individuals.

Reverse transcription of about 0.5 to 1 ug RNA used random hexamers. Multiplex immunoSEQ PCR targeted 54 Vbeta and 13 Jbeta TCR beta segments. TCRdb called the immunoSEQ multiplex PCR reads again in MiXCR, with one record for every CDR3 protein. The sample records around 170,000 distinct CDR3 sequences, about 92% being singletons. The sequence came from a human donor in good health. Sequenced: CD4+ T cells from PBMCs.

The CDR3 here is CASSPTGGRTTQYF. The DNA of the CDR3 is TGTGCCAGCAGCCCAACAGGGGGGAGGACCACGCAGTATTTT. The chain couples TRBV3-1 to TRBJ2-3; 8 nucleotides match TRBD1. CDR3 length: 14 amino acids. Unmatched junction bases numbered 9, after V lost 4 bases and J lost 9 bases. Per germline, CDR1 LGHDT and CDR2 YNNKEL (reference sequence).